Listed below are T cell receptor beta chains from one sample, sequenced in a study of PD-1 blockade in classical Hodgkin lymphoma. Only in-frame clones appear in the TCRdb table, and some are missing; sequencing was by immunoSEQ multiplex PCR. Of tens of thousands of clones listed, about 77% are singletons. Source: peripheral blood mononuclear cells (PBMCs), taken before the fourth cycle of nivolumab. These receptors originate from a human donor with classical Hodgkin lymphoma. Each CDR3 is given with its conserved first and last residue. D genes are given only for firm matches. Size tells how often a clone was seen (once, few, many) or the class of an expanded clone, and some rows leave it out.

TRBV7-6,NA,TRBJ2-1,NA,TGTGCCAGCAGCTTTGTTTCAGGAATGCGCAATGAGCAGTTCTTC,CASSFVSGMRNEQFF
TRBV19,NA,TRBJ2-7,NA,TGTGCCAGTAGTAAGAGTGGCCAGGGAGGACACGAGCAGTACTTC,CASSKSGQGGHEQYF
TRBV6-5,NA,TRBJ1-2,NA,TGTGCCAGCAGCCCGGACAGCAAGAGGGGCTACACCTTC,CASSPDSKRGYTF
TRBV19,NA,TRBJ2-5,NA,TGTGCCAGTAGTTATGAAGAGACCCAGTACTTC,CASSYEETQYF
TRBV27,NA,TRBJ2-3,NA,TGTGCCAGCAAAACAGGGATCAGCACAGATACGCAGTATTTT,CASKTGISTDTQYF
TRBV10-3,NA,TRBJ2-2,TRBD2,TGTGCCATCAGTGACGGACTAGCGGGAAACACCGGGGAGCTGTTTTTT,CAISDGLAGNTGELFF
TRBV5-3,NA,TRBJ2-7,TRBD1,TGTGCCAGAAGCGACAGGATGACAGGGGGCAGTTACGAGCAGTACTTC,CARSDRMTGGSYEQYF
TRBV19,NA,TRBJ2-3,NA,TGTGCCAGTACACAGGGCCTTGGGACCCCAACTAGCACAGATACGCAGTATTTT,CASTQGLGTPTSTDTQYF
TRBV19,NA,TRBJ2-4,TRBD1,TGTGCCAGTAGTATAGTTCAGACAGGGGCCAAAAACATTCAGTACTTC,CASSIVQTGAKNIQYF
TRBV28,once,TRBJ2-7,NA,TGTGCCAGCAGTTTACTATTCACCTACGAGCAGTACTTC,CASSLLFTYEQYF
TRBV4-1,NA,TRBJ2-1,NA,TGCGCCAGCAGCCCCTCACTAGGCGGGGGCCCCTACAATGAGCAGTTCTTC,CASSPSLGGGPYNEQFF
TRBV5-1,NA,TRBJ1-2,NA,TGCGCCAGCAGCTTGGGGGGCAACAACTATGGCTACACCTTC,CASSLGGNNYGYTF
TRBV9,NA,TRBJ2-5,NA,TGTGCCAGCAGCGTAGGGACCACCCCCGGAGAGACCCAGTACTTC,CASSVGTTPGETQYF
TRBV9,NA,TRBJ2-1,NA,TGTGCCAGCAGCGTACAGGGGCCGGTCAATGAGCAGTTCTTC,CASSVQGPVNEQFF
TRBV21-1,NA,TRBJ2-1,NA,TGTGCCAGCCCATTATGGGGGGCGGACTACAATGAGCAGTTCTTC,CASPLWGADYNEQFF
TRBV7-9,NA,TRBJ1-6,NA,TGTGCCAGCAGCCCCCTAGGGCCCCAACATTCACCCCTCCACTTT,CASSPLGPQHSPLHF
TRBV18,NA,TRBJ1-1,NA,TGTGCCAGCTCGGGGGCCGGGAACACTGAAGCTTTCTTT,CASSGAGNTEAFF
TRBV30,once,TRBJ1-2,NA,TGTGCCTACACAGTGATAGCCTATTATGGCTACACCTTC,CAYTVIAYYGYTF
TRBV6-5,NA,TRBJ1-1,NA,TGTGCCAGCAGCCGAGGGGGCACTGAAGCTTTCTTT,CASSRGGTEAFF
TRBV5-1,NA,TRBJ2-2,NA,TGCGCCAGCAGCTTGCAACAGGCGAACACCGGGGAGCTGTTTTTT,CASSLQQANTGELFF
TRBV5-4,NA,TRBJ2-3,TRBD2,TGTGCCAGCAGCTTGTCGGGACTAGCGGGAGTAGATACGCAGTATTTT,CASSLSGLAGVDTQYF
TRBV19,NA,TRBJ1-4,TRBD1,TGTGCCAGTAGTACCCGGACAGGGCCCTCAACTAATGAAAAACTGTTTTTT,CASSTRTGPSTNEKLFF
TRBV21-1,once,TRBJ2-1,NA,TGTGCCAGCAGGGGGACAGCTTCTTTAGCTACATACAATGAGCAGTTCTTC,CASRGTASLATYNEQFF
TRBV14,few,TRBJ2-3,NA,TGTGCCAGCAGCCACGACAGGATAGGCACAGATACGCAGTATTTT,CASSHDRIGTDTQYF
TRBV2,NA,TRBJ2-7,TRBD1,TGTGCCAGCAGTGATGGACAGGGAGGCCACTACGAGCAGTACTTC,CASSDGQGGHYEQYF
TRBV6-5,NA,TRBJ2-7,NA,TGTGCCAGCAGGGGCCCGAACGACTACGAGCAGTACTTC,CASRGPNDYEQYF
TRBV6-4,NA,TRBJ2-3,TRBD2,TGTGCCAGCAGTCGCGGACTAGCATCAGATACGCAGTATTTT,CASSRGLASDTQYF
TRBV27,once,TRBJ1-1,NA,TGTGCCAGCACCCCCCTCCCGACAGGAAAAAACGCTGAAGCTTTCTTT,CASTPLPTGKNAEAFF
TRBV19,few,TRBJ2-6,NA,TGTGCCAGTACTACAACAGGGCCCGGGGCCAACGTCCTGACTTTC,CASTTTGPGANVLTF
TRBV11-2,NA,TRBJ2-7,NA,TGTGCCAGCAGAAACCCTCATTTCGGCGAGCAGTACTTC,CASRNPHFGEQYF
TRBV11-2,NA,TRBJ1-2,TRBD1,TGTGCCAGCAGCTTAGATCGGACAGGGGTCTATGGCTACACCTTC,CASSLDRTGVYGYTF
TRBV4-3,NA,TRBJ2-3,NA,TGCGCCAGCAGCCAAGATCCCCCCGGTGGGGCCCGAGATACGCAGTATTTT,CASSQDPPGGARDTQYF
TRBV10-3,NA,TRBJ2-3,TRBD2,TGTGCCATCAGTGAGAGGGAGCGGGATAGCACAGATACGCAGTATTTT,CAISERERDSTDTQYF
TRBV7-2,NA,TRBJ2-1,TRBD2,TGTGCCAGCAGCCTACCGGGACTAGGTTACAATGAGCAGTTCTTC,CASSLPGLGYNEQFF
TRBV5-1,once,TRBJ1-5,TRBD1,TGCGCCAGCAGCCTCACAGGGGGTTATGGTCAGCCCCAGCATTTT,CASSLTGGYGQPQHF
TRBV2,NA,TRBJ2-7,TRBD1,TGTGCCAGCAAGGGACAGGCTTCCTACGAGCAGTACTTC,CASKGQASYEQYF
TRBV4-3,NA,TRBJ2-4,NA,TGCGCCAGCAGCCAAGGAACTGGGGAAAACATTCAGTACTTC,CASSQGTGENIQYF
TRBV6-1,NA,TRBJ1-5,TRBD1,TGTGCCAGCAGCCCGACAGGGAGGAGCAATCAGCCCCAGCATTTT,CASSPTGRSNQPQHF
TRBV29-1,NA,TRBJ2-7,NA,TGCAGCGTTTCACAGGGCTACGAGCAGTACTTC,CSVSQGYEQYF
TRBV30,once,TRBJ1-4,NA,TGTGCCTGGATGAGGTTTCCTAATGAAAAACTGTTTTTT,CAWMRFPNEKLFF
TRBV2,NA,TRBJ1-2,NA,TGTGCCAGCAGCCCCGGAACGGATGTCTATGGCTACACCTTC,CASSPGTDVYGYTF
TRBV5-5,NA,TRBJ1-1,NA,TGTGCCAGCAGCTTGGGAGGGGAAGCTTTCTTT,CASSLGGEAFF